The text below deals with one T cell receptor (beta chain). Its antigen is unidentified. The authors amplified TCR beta CDR3 regions from RNA transcripts. HTBI primers served in a first-round RT-PCR, which a second-round multiplex PCR followed. A single record per CDR3 protein comes from TCRdb applying MiXCR to the multiplex PCR reads. Of 900,000 to 1,200,000 distinct CDR3 sequences listed, about 38% were seen once; the top ten hold around 10%. This sample is part of a study of Graves' ophthalmopathy and Graves' hyperthyroidism. Study outcomes and limitations: For separating ophthalmopathy from stable hyperthyroidism, a 13-signature model gave almost 90% sensitivity and roughly 78% specificity. The model flagged ophthalmopathy progression at 65% to 71% sensitivity and 72% to 75% specificity.

Germline V gives CDR1 SQVTM, CDR2 ANQGSEA. CDR3 length equals 14 residues. V lost 6 bases, J lost 5 bases, and 4 bases stayed unmatched. Sequenced sample: peripheral blood or thyroid tissue (not recorded which). The origin of this receptor is an adult man with Graves' hyperthyroidism. The genes are TRBV29-1 and TRBJ1-6, with 10 bases aligning to TRBD1. The chain's CDR3 is CSVRTGGNNSPLHF. The CDR3 nucleotides are TGCAGCGTCCGGACAGGGGGAAATAATTCACCCCTCCACTTT.